The 10 T cell receptor beta chains presented below share a single source sample, sequenced in a study of T cell therapy after organ transplantation. The time point denotes: 20-29 weeks after completion of therapy. These receptors' antigens are unknown. Clones were read by immunoSEQ multiplex PCR, and TCRdb kept only the in-frame ones, dropping some. The data contain over 20,000 clones, 84% of them singletons. This specimen consisted of CD8+ T cells from blood, obtained after autologous CMV-specific T cell therapy. The receptors shown here come from a human patient who had received a solid organ transplant and had CMV disease. A subset of T cells may come from the graft donor.

This chain connects TRBV28 to TRBJ2-2; no clear D. Germline lookup yields CDR1 MDHEN and CDR2 SYDVKM. Trimming stripped 3 bases from V and 4 bases from J, with 9 bases between. This CDR3 is 14 amino acids long. The CDR3 reads CASSFQVSTGELFF. CDR3 nucleotide sequence: TGTGCCAGCAGTTTCCAGGTCAGCACCGGGGAGCTGTTTTTT.

This clone was detected once. This chain joins TRBV19 and TRBJ2-1, with TRBD2 matching over 11 bases. CDR1 is LNHDA and CDR2 is SQIVND in the germline V gene (reference sequence). The CDR3 sequence is 15 residues long. The trim removed 3 bases at V and 6 bases at J, leaving 4 bases unmatched. This chain's CDR3 is CASSILAGGLNEQFF. In DNA, the CDR3 is TGTGCCAGTAGTATTCTAGCGGGGGGACTCAATGAGCAGTTCTTC.

This clone is deemed medium-sized. V is TRBV21-1 and J is TRBJ1-6. TRBV21-1 is a documented pseudogene. The CDR3 has 14 residues. CDR3 sequence reads: CASSKPSDNSPLHF. The CDR3 coding sequence is TGTGCCAGCAGCAAGCCAAGCGATAATTCACCCCTCCACTTT.

The chain joins TRBV6-6 to TRBJ1-5, with D uncertain. This CDR3 has 15 residues. Trimming took 6 bases from V and 0 from J, leaving 12 bases between them. Germline CDR1 reads MNHNY; CDR2 reads SVGAGI (reference sequence). This chain's CDR3 is CASSPRKDSNQPQHF. CDR3 bases: TGTGCCAGCAGCCCACGAAAAGATAGCAATCAGCCCCAGCATTTT.

The rearrangement links TRBV14 to TRBJ1-5; 9 positions agree with TRBD1. Germline V gives CDR1 SGHDN, CDR2 FVKESK. CDR3 length equals 15 residues. V dropped 1 base and J dropped 4; count of bases not matched to a gene: 2. The CDR3 region has the DNA TGTGCCAGCAGCCAAGGCGGACAGGGGAATCAGCCCCAGCATTTT. Translating gives CASSQGGQGNQPQHF. The variable domain in full, with the rest retrieved from reference TRBV14 and TRBJ1-5, is EAGVTQFPSHSVIEKGQTVTLRCDPISGHDNLYWYRRVMGKEIKFLLHFVKESKQDESGMPNNRFLAERTGGTYSTLKVQPAELEDSGVYFCASSQGGQGNQPQHFGDGTRLSIL.

By share, this clone counts as medium-sized (0.01 to 0.1%). The chain carries TRBV19 and TRBJ1-1, with no clear D. The ends were cut back, 11 bases at V and 2 bases at J, with 9 bases in the middle. Germline V lookup: CDR1 LNHDA, CDR2 SQIVND (reference sequence). This CDR3 has 11 amino acids. The CDR3 is CASRENTEAFF. DNA for the CDR3: TGTGCCTCCAGAGAAAACACTGAAGCTTTCTTT.

The chain combines TRBV13 with TRBJ2-1; 7 bases are shared with TRBD2. CDR3 length: 11 amino acids. In germline, CDR1 is PRHDT, CDR2 FYEKMQ (reference sequence). V trimming: 8 bases; J trimming: 7 bases; junction bases outside the gene matches: 2. This CDR3 reads CASLGGNEQFF. CDR3 in DNA: TGTGCCAGCCTCGGGGGGAATGAGCAGTTCTTC.

This rearrangement joins TRBV29-1 to TRBJ2-7; D is unresolved. V was clipped by 4 bases and J by 6 bases, with 22 bases between them. Germline V CDR1 and CDR2: SQVTM, ANQGSEA. The CDR3 is 15 residues long. The CDR3 DNA reads TGCAGCGTTGTAGTTGGGGATTTGCTCCCGGGCGAGCAGTACTTC. Translating gives CSVVVGDLLPGEQYF.

On this clone: Only one base separates this from a far larger clonotype, so it likely reflects a read error. This specimen includes other DNA sequences encoding the same CDR3. The chain carries TRBV5-1 and TRBJ1-3, with D perhaps matching TRBD1 (5 bases). The V gene lost 0 bases and the J gene lost 6 bases, with 10 bases spanning the gap. Looked up from germline, CDR1 is SGHRS and CDR2 is YFSETQ. The CDR3 spans 14 residues. The CDR3 coding sequence is TGCGCCAGCAGCTTGGGGGACGGTTTAAACACCATATATTTT. Translated: CASSLGDGLNTIYF.

The gene calls are TRBV25-1 and TRBJ1-1, with D unclear. Germline V gives CDR1 MGHDK, CDR2 SYGVNS. The ends were cut back, 1 base at V and 6 bases at J, with 6 bases in the middle. The CDR3 contains 12 residues. The CDR3 here is CASSEFEAEAFF. CDR3 bases: TGTGCCAGCAGTGAATTTGAGGCTGAAGCTTTCTTT.